This T cell receptor beta chain was sequenced for a study of blood T cell repertoires in COVID-19. Turning to the study itself: From T cells, B-cell-depleted T cells, or PBMCs came the material, which was cDNA or gDNA.

Trimming removed 5 bases at V and 2 bases at J, with 13 bases between. CDR3 length: 16 residues. Germline CDR1 is LNHDA and CDR2 is SQIVND (reference sequence). In the original processing: Scientists estimated how many nucleated cells there were by amplifying reference gene primers. The table came from immunoSEQ multiplex PCR; TCRdb's copy has only in-frame clones and leaves some out. Clone size and V and J calls were adopted from that table, with D and trimming inferred from the DNA. The sample includes around 330,000 clones, approximately 81% of them seen just once. The V and J genes are TRBV19 and TRBJ2-6, with unresolved D. The sequenced material came from PBMCs or T cells enriched from blood (not recorded which). The sequence was obtained from a woman between 25 and 40 years old who had been exposed to COVID-19. The CDR3 nucleotides are TGTGCCAGTAGTTTACCGAGCCAAGCTGGGGCCAACGTCCTGACTTTC. Amino acids: CASSLPSQAGANVLTF.